This note documents a single TCR beta chain sequence. CDR1 is MNHEY, CDR2 SVGEGT, per germline. The CDR3 extends over 14 amino acids. Between the trimmed V and J ends, which lost 4 bases and 0 bases, there was a span of 7 bases. The data stem from a study of blood T cell repertoires in COVID-19. Overall study: T cells, B-cell-depleted T cells, or PBMCs provided the cDNA or gDNA that served as material.

Original methodology: Estimation of nucleated cell counts was performed using reference gene primer amplification. This table comes from immunoSEQ multiplex PCR, and its TCRdb copy is limited to in-frame clones, with some not included. V and J calls and clone size are copied from that table; D and trimming were computed from the DNA. This sample carries some 70,000 clones, more than 75% of them seen once, and the ten largest clones take about 12%. The source of this sequence is a human donor in a cohort sampled during active COVID-19. V and J are TRBV6-2 or TRBV6-3 and TRBJ2-1, with D perhaps matching TRBD2 (6 bases). Sequencing was done on a sample of peripheral blood. CDR3 protein: CASSLGGSYNEQFF. CDR3 bases: TGTGCCAGCAGTTTGGGGGGCTCCTACAATGAGCAGTTCTTC.